These 18 T cell receptor beta chains share one sample of origin, sequenced in a study of blood T cell repertoires in COVID-19. Profiled with immunoSEQ multiplex PCR; TCRdb holds only in-frame clones, not every one. The profile covers more than 200,000 clones, with 82% appearing a single time and nearly 5% taken by the ten largest. Sequencing used peripheral blood. These receptors were collected from a woman aged 80 or over with active or convalescent COVID-19.

This rearrangement joins TRBV20-1 to TRBJ2-1; perhaps TRBD2 as D (5 bases). V gave up 3 bases and J gave up 1 base, with 13 bases separating them. This CDR3 contains 15 residues. Germline CDR1 reads DFQATT; CDR2 reads SNEGSKA (reference sequence). The CDR3 DNA reads TGCAGTGCTAGTGGTACTAGTAGGTCCTACAATGAGCAGTTCTTC. The encoded protein is CSASGTSRSYNEQFF.

V is TRBV5-1 and J is TRBJ2-7, with TRBD2 matching 14 bases. With 4 bases clipped from V and 5 bases from J, the junction kept 11 bases outside the gene matches. This CDR3 has 17 amino acids. Germline loops: CDR1 SGHRS, CDR2 YFSETQ. CDR3 residues: CASSVTGTGLAGDEQYF. The CDR3 bases are TGCGCCAGCAGCGTGACAGGGACGGGACTAGCGGGAGACGAGCAGTACTTC.

The V gene is TRBV7-9, the J gene TRBJ2-1; 14 bases line up with TRBD2. The germline CDR1 and CDR2 sequences are SEHNR and FQNEAQ (reference sequence). The CDR3 runs 15 residues. The junction had 2 bases not matched to a gene; V was cut back by 5 bases and J by 5 bases. CDR3 nucleotide sequence: TGTGCCAGCAGCGCGACTAGCGGGAGGGACAATGAGCAGTTCTTC. Translated, it gives CASSATSGRDNEQFF.

The chain joins TRBV19 to TRBJ2-2; tentatively, D is TRBD2 (5 bases). The V end was cut by 7 bases, the J end by 2 bases, with 14 bases between. This CDR3 has 15 amino acids. Germline CDR1 reads LNHDA; CDR2 reads SQIVND (reference sequence). CDR3 region: CASTSWGVNTGELFF. DNA for the CDR3: TGTGCCAGTACTTCCTGGGGAGTAAACACCGGGGAGCTGTTTTTT.

The CDR3 nucleotides read TGCGCCAGCAGCCAGGGGCTAACGGGGGTAGATAACTATGGCTACACCTTC. Its protein is CASSQGLTGVDNYGYTF. The V gene is TRBV4-1, the J gene TRBJ1-2, with D perhaps matching TRBD1 (5 bases). Germline V gives CDR1 MGHRA, CDR2 YSYEKL. Trimming removed 3 bases from V and 1 base from J, with 18 bases in between. This CDR3 has 17 residues.

The chain couples TRBV28 to TRBJ2-1; D gene unclear. The CDR3 consists of 15 residues. The V gene lost 8 bases and the J gene lost 5 bases, with 19 bases spanning the gap. Looked up from germline, CDR1 is MDHEN and CDR2 is SYDVKM. CDR3 protein: CASARGSFENNEQFF. The CDR3 nucleotides read TGTGCCAGCGCAAGAGGCAGTTTCGAAAACAATGAGCAGTTCTTC.

This clone was counted between two and nine times. The V call is TRBV4-1, the J call TRBJ2-2; D is uncertain. This CDR3 has 14 amino acids. From germline, CDR1 is MGHRA and CDR2 YSYEKL. The V end lost 3 bases, the J end lost 7 bases, and 12 bases lay between the germline ends. The CDR3 DNA is TGCGCCAGCAGCCAGAACGATTGGAGCGGGGAGCTGTTTTTT. Amino acid sequence: CASSQNDWSGELFF.

A single count supports this clone. This chain connects TRBV19 to TRBJ1-1, with D tentatively TRBD1 (5 bases). CDR3 length: 14 residues. Germline values: CDR1 LNHDA, CDR2 SQIVND (reference sequence). The V end lost 8 bases, the J end lost 5 bases, and 18 bases lay between the germline ends. The chain's CDR3 is CASRLNGGKTEAFF. In nucleotides, the CDR3 is TGTGCCAGTCGGCTCAACGGGGGAAAGACTGAAGCTTTCTTT.

The chain recombines TRBV19 with TRBJ2-3, with D possibly being TRBD2 (5 bases). The CDR3 spans 14 residues. V lost 2 bases, J lost 0 bases, and 6 bases lay in between. Germline CDR1 and CDR2: LNHDA and SQIVND (reference sequence). CDR3 amino acids: CASSIRTSTDTQYF. The CDR3 DNA is TGTGCCAGTAGTATAAGGACTAGCACAGATACGCAGTATTTT.

On this clone: The sample holds other DNA sequences that translate to the same CDR3. This chain links TRBV18 with TRBJ1-6, with TRBD1 as a possible D gene (5 bases). The CDR3 runs 13 residues. Trimming removed 4 bases from V and 6 bases from J, with 7 bases in between. CDR1 and CDR2 (germline): KGHSH, LQKENI. In nucleotides, the CDR3 is TGTGCCAGCTCACTCGACAGTAATTCACCCCTCCACTTT. Encoded protein: CASSLDSNSPLHF.

This clone was seen once. The chain links TRBV2 to TRBJ2-5, with 9 nucleotides matching TRBD1. There are 14 residues in the CDR3. V dropped 7 bases and J dropped 1; count of bases not matched to a gene: 4. The germline V gene encodes CDR1 SNHLY and CDR2 FYNNEI. CDR3 sequence: CASTWTGAQETQYF. The CDR3, as DNA: TGTGCCAGCACTTGGACAGGGGCCCAAGAGACCCAGTACTTC.

This chain links TRBV5-1 with TRBJ2-5; 10 bases agree with TRBD2. CDR1 is SGHRS, CDR2 YFSETQ, per germline. The V gene end was trimmed by 6 bases and the J gene end by 2 bases; junction bases not matched to a gene: 1. The length of the CDR3 is 13 residues. CDR3 DNA: TGCGCCAGCAAACTAGCGGGACAAGAGACCCAGTACTTC. Protein product: CASKLAGQETQYF.

The chain is built from TRBV5-1 and TRBJ2-7; 12 bases match TRBD1. There are 16 residues in the CDR3. V lost 4 bases and J lost 4; bases outside the gene matches: 9. The germline V gene encodes CDR1 SGHRS and CDR2 YFSETQ. The CDR3 DNA sequence: TGCGCCAGCAGCCTGTCACGGGACAGGGGGCGATACGAGCAGTACTTC. Its translation: CASSLSRDRGRYEQYF.

The J gene is TRBJ1-5, the V gene TRBV6-6; 9 bases align to TRBD1. V shed 2 bases and J 6 bases; nucleotides not matched to a gene: 5. The germline CDR1 and CDR2 sequences are MNHNY and SVGAGI (reference sequence). This CDR3 contains 15 residues. CDR3 coding DNA: TGTGCCAGCAGTTACCCGGGACAGGGTCTTCAGCCCCAGCATTTT. It is translated as CASSYPGQGLQPQHF.

The rearrangement uses TRBV6-2 or TRBV6-3 and TRBJ1-1; D is unclear. The CDR3 is 13 residues long. Trimming removed 1 base at V and 4 bases at J, with 7 bases between. Per germline, CDR1 MNHEY and CDR2 SVGEGT. CDR3 sequence: CASSYYPSTEAFF. The CDR3 coding sequence is TGTGCCAGCAGTTACTATCCCTCCACTGAAGCTTTCTTT.

This clone was counted between two and nine times. V is TRBV6-5 and J is TRBJ2-7; 10 nucleotides match TRBD1. This CDR3 is built from 13 residues. V was clipped by 10 bases and J by 6 bases; unmatched bases: 9. Germline-derived CDR1 and CDR2 are MNHEY and SVGAGI. CDR3 protein: CATHRDRGGEQYF. The CDR3 nucleotides read TGTGCCACACACCGGGACAGGGGAGGCGAGCAGTACTTC.

The genes are TRBV19 and TRBJ1-5; D unclear. CDR3 length: 12 amino acids. The germline V gene encodes CDR1 LNHDA and CDR2 SQIVND (reference sequence). Between the trimmed V and J ends, which lost 3 bases and 6 bases, there was a span of 6 bases. The CDR3 loop reads CASSIRVQPQHF. The CDR3 DNA reads as TGTGCCAGTAGTATTCGGGTTCAGCCCCAGCATTTT.

About this clone itself: This sample includes further DNA sequences coding for the same CDR3. V gene TRBV5-1 combines with J gene TRBJ1-4; 9 positions match TRBD1. The CDR3 spans 14 residues. Germline values: CDR1 SGHRS, CDR2 YFSETQ. V shed 4 bases, J shed 5 bases, and the junction held 3 bases outside the gene matches. DNA for the CDR3: TGCGCCAGCAGCCCGGGACAGGGCAATGAAAAACTGTTTTTT. It is translated as CASSPGQGNEKLFF.